This T cell receptor beta chain was recorded in a study of OX40 agonist ivuxolimab in advanced cancers. Study-wide background: Patients received ivuxolimab, an agonistic anti-OX40 (CD134) antibody. Hepatocellular carcinoma, melanoma, renal cell or head and neck cancer was diagnosed in the dose-escalation patients.

This CDR3 has 13 residues. Germline values: CDR1 MGHDK, CDR2 SYGVNS. V lost 6 bases to trimming and J lost 3 bases, with 11 bases between them. This clone has only one observation. Its antigen remains unidentified. The study's findings and limits: Partial responders at 0.1-3.0 mg/kg showed near-lowest clonal expansion.

The method was immunoSEQ multiplex PCR; TCRdb's version includes in-frame clones alone and lacks a portion of them. Of some 50,000 clones listed, 75% to 90% are singletons. This receptor was identified in an adult with an advanced solid tumor such as melanoma, head and neck, liver or kidney cancer. The specimen was CD4+ or CD8+ T cells sorted from blood, collected in a trial of the OX40 agonist ivuxolimab. The rearrangement uses TRBV25-1 and TRBJ1-1; D is uncertain. The CDR3 region has the DNA TGTGCCAGCAGGAGGGCCGGGTACACTGAAGCTTTCTTT. Residues: CASRRAGYTEAFF.